Listed here is a single T cell receptor beta chain. The entry originates in a study of CD8 T cells in Susac syndrome. Trimming took 1 base from V and 5 from J, leaving 4 bases between them. Germline-derived CDR1 and CDR2 are SGHDT and YYEEEE. The CDR3 sequence is 12 residues long. Random hexamers were used to reverse transcribe an amount of 0.5 to 1 ug RNA. An immunoSEQ multiplex PCR amplified TCR beta CDR3 over 54 Vbeta and 13 Jbeta. MiXCR, run by TCRdb on the immunoSEQ multiplex PCR reads, gives a single entry per CDR3 protein. Of 330,000 or so distinct CDR3 sequences in the sample, roughly 85% were seen once.

Material: CD8+ T cells from PBMCs. The chain recombines TRBV5-6 with TRBJ2-1; D uncertain. This receptor was taken from a human donor with multiple sclerosis. CDR3 protein: CASSLRDNEQFF. The CDR3 DNA reads as TGTGCCAGCAGCTTGAGGGACAATGAGCAGTTCTTC.